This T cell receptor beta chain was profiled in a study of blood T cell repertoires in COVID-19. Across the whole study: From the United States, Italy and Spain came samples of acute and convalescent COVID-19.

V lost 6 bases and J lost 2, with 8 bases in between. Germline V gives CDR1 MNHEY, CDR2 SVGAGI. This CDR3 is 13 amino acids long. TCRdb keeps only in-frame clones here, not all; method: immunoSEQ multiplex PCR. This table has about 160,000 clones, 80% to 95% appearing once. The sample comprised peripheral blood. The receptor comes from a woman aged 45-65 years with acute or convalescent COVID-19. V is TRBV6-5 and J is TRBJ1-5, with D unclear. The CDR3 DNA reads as TGTGCCAGCAGGCCCGGGGGCAATCAGCCCCAGCATTTT. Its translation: CASRPGGNQPQHF.